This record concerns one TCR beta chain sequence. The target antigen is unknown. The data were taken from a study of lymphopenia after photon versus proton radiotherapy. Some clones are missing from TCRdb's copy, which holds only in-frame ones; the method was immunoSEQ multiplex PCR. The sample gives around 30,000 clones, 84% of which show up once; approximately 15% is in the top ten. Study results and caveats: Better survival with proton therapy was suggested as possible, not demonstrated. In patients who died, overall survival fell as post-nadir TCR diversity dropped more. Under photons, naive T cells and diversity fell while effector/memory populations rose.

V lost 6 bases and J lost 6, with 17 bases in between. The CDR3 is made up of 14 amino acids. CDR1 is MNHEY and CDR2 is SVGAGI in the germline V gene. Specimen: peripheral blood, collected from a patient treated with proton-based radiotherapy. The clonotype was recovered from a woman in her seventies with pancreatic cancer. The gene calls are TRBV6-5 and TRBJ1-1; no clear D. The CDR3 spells CASSPWVVSAEAFF. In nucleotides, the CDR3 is TGTGCCAGCAGCCCTTGGGTGGTTAGTGCTGAAGCTTTCTTT.